A selection of T cell receptor beta chains follows, all from one sample in a study of T cell repertoires in cytomegalovirus infection. TCRdb re-analysed the reads in MiXCR, keeping a single row per CDR3 protein. The sample lists around 740,000 distinct CDR3 sequences, about 40% occurring once. Sequencing used PBMCs. These receptors were obtained from a human donor in good health (CMV status not recorded). Some clones in this sample may be carry-over from other donors' samples. Each CDR3 is given with its conserved first and last residue. D genes are given only for firm matches. Some rows have no size entry. The others give once, few or many, or a class for an expanded clone.

v_call: TRBV7-2; d_call: NA; j_call: TRBJ1-2; clone_size: few; cdr3_nt: TGTGCCAGCAGCTACCTGCGCGGGCCCAACTATGGCTACACCTTC; cdr3_aa: CASSYLRGPNYGYTF
v_call: TRBV7-2; d_call: TRBD2; j_call: TRBJ2-2; clone_size: many; cdr3_nt: TGTGCCAGCAGACGGACTAGCGGGAGTCCCGGGGAGCTGTTTTTT; cdr3_aa: CASRRTSGSPGELFF
v_call: TRBV27; d_call: NA; j_call: TRBJ1-3; clone_size: NA; cdr3_nt: TGTGCCAGCAGACAGATGTGGGGAGGAGCTGGAAACACCATATATTTT; cdr3_aa: CASRQMWGGAGNTIYF
v_call: TRBV12-3/TRBV12-4; d_call: TRBD1; j_call: TRBJ1-1; clone_size: many; cdr3_nt: TGTGCCAGCAGTTTAGCGACAACAGGGGGCCCCATGAACACTGAAGCTTTCTTT; cdr3_aa: CASSLATTGGPMNTEAFF
v_call: TRBV7-3; d_call: TRBD1; j_call: TRBJ2-6; clone_size: NA; cdr3_nt: TGTGCCAGCAGAGGGACAGGGGCCAGCTCTGGGGCCAACGTCCTGACTTTC; cdr3_aa: CASRGTGASSGANVLTF
v_call: TRBV28; d_call: NA; j_call: TRBJ2-1; clone_size: NA; cdr3_nt: TGTGCCAGCAGTTTATGGGCAGGCGAGCAGTTCTTC; cdr3_aa: CASSLWAGEQFF
v_call: TRBV6-1; d_call: TRBD2; j_call: TRBJ2-1; clone_size: once; cdr3_nt: TGTGCCAGCAGAAGTGAACCGAATAGCGGGAGCTCCTACAATGAGCAGTTCTTC; cdr3_aa: CASRSEPNSGSSYNEQFF
v_call: TRBV11-3; d_call: TRBD1; j_call: TRBJ2-1; clone_size: NA; cdr3_nt: TGTTCAAGCAGAACCCGGACAGGGGTAAATGAGCAGTTCTTC; cdr3_aa: CSSRTRTGVNEQFF
v_call: TRBV11-2; d_call: NA; j_call: TRBJ1-1; clone_size: NA; cdr3_nt: TGTGCCAGCAGCGACCACATGGTGAGGTTGAACACTGAAGCTTTCTTT; cdr3_aa: CASSDHMVRLNTEAFF
v_call: TRBV19; d_call: NA; j_call: TRBJ2-3; clone_size: NA; cdr3_nt: TGTGCCAGTAGCCCTCGAAAGACCAAGGTCACAGATACGCAGTATTTT; cdr3_aa: CASSPRKTKVTDTQYF
v_call: TRBV4-1; d_call: TRBD2; j_call: TRBJ2-5; clone_size: NA; cdr3_nt: TGCGCCAGCAGCCAAGCTCCGGGGGGGGATGAGACCCAGTACTTC; cdr3_aa: CASSQAPGGDETQYF
v_call: TRBV27; d_call: TRBD1; j_call: TRBJ1-4; clone_size: NA; cdr3_nt: TGTGCCAGCAGTTTCGGTGGACAGGTCTTTTTT; cdr3_aa: CASSFGGQVFF
v_call: TRBV18; d_call: NA; j_call: TRBJ1-5; clone_size: NA; cdr3_nt: TGTGCCAGCTCACCCCGCGCGGATAGCAATCAGCCCCAGCATTTT; cdr3_aa: CASSPRADSNQPQHF
v_call: TRBV7-8; d_call: NA; j_call: TRBJ1-5; clone_size: many; cdr3_nt: TGTGCCAGCAGCTTAGTTAAGCGGCCGAGCCAGCCCCAGCATTTT; cdr3_aa: CASSLVKRPSQPQHF
v_call: TRBV28; d_call: NA; j_call: TRBJ1-2; clone_size: NA; cdr3_nt: TGTGCCAGCTGTGGGGCTCTCGGTTTTGGCTACACCTTC; cdr3_aa: CASCGALGFGYTF
v_call: TRBV5-5; d_call: NA; j_call: TRBJ1-2; clone_size: few; cdr3_nt: TGTGCCAGCAGCTTGAGTTCGGCGGTCGGACAAAGTCTATGGGGTGGCTACACCTTC; cdr3_aa: CASSLSSAVGQSLWGGYTF
v_call: TRBV7-2; d_call: TRBD1; j_call: TRBJ1-2; clone_size: few; cdr3_nt: TGTGCCAGCAGCTTAGTAACCGGGACAGGACACTATGGCTACACCTTC; cdr3_aa: CASSLVTGTGHYGYTF
v_call: TRBV7-2; d_call: TRBD2; j_call: TRBJ2-1; clone_size: NA; cdr3_nt: TGTGCCAGCAGCCGCGGACTAGCGGGAGCTCCACCCTACAATGAGCAGTTCTTC; cdr3_aa: CASSRGLAGAPPYNEQFF
v_call: TRBV6-5; d_call: NA; j_call: TRBJ1-4; clone_size: NA; cdr3_nt: TGTTCCAGCAGTTACTCGACCTATGAAAAACTGTTTTTT; cdr3_aa: CSSSYSTYEKLFF
v_call: TRBV12-3/TRBV12-4; d_call: NA; j_call: TRBJ1-1; clone_size: few; cdr3_nt: TGTGCCAGCAGCTTTCCTCCAGGACAGACTTTCTTT; cdr3_aa: CASSFPPGQTFF
v_call: TRBV5-1; d_call: NA; j_call: TRBJ2-3; clone_size: NA; cdr3_nt: TGCGCCAGCAGCCAGGACACTTACACAGATACGCAGTATTTT; cdr3_aa: CASSQDTYTDTQYF
v_call: TRBV28; d_call: NA; j_call: TRBJ2-1; clone_size: NA; cdr3_nt: TGTGCCAGCAGTTTAGGACTTAGGACAGAGCAGTTATTC; cdr3_aa: CASSLGLRTEQLF
v_call: TRBV4-2; d_call: NA; j_call: TRBJ1-5; clone_size: NA; cdr3_nt: TGTGCCAGCAGCCAACGCACAGCGTCCAATCAGCCCCAGCATTTT; cdr3_aa: CASSQRTASNQPQHF
v_call: TRBV29-1; d_call: TRBD1; j_call: TRBJ1-2; clone_size: once; cdr3_nt: TGCAGCGTTGACCAGGACAGGGGGGATGGCTACACCTTC; cdr3_aa: CSVDQDRGDGYTF
v_call: TRBV5-4; d_call: NA; j_call: TRBJ1-6; clone_size: few; cdr3_nt: TGTGCCAGCAGCTTGGTCCAGGGTGAGAGTTCACCCCTCCACTTT; cdr3_aa: CASSLVQGESSPLHF
v_call: TRBV4-1; d_call: NA; j_call: TRBJ2-1; clone_size: NA; cdr3_nt: TGCGCCAGCAGCCAACACGGAGGAACATCTTGGACGAGCTCCTACAATGAGCAGTTCTTC; cdr3_aa: CASSQHGGTSWTSSYNEQFF
v_call: TRBV11-2; d_call: TRBD2; j_call: TRBJ2-7; clone_size: few; cdr3_nt: TGTGCCAGCAGCCTCTCGGGGACTAGCGGGGTCTACGAGCAGTACTTC; cdr3_aa: CASSLSGTSGVYEQYF
v_call: TRBV7-9; d_call: TRBD1; j_call: TRBJ1-2; clone_size: few; cdr3_nt: TGTGCCAGCAGCTTAGGCCCAGGGGGACAGGGCTACACCTTC; cdr3_aa: CASSLGPGGQGYTF
v_call: TRBV20-1; d_call: NA; j_call: TRBJ2-7; clone_size: NA; cdr3_nt: TGCAGTGCTAGCGGGGGGCTAGCCGGGAAAAGCCACGAGCAGTACTTC; cdr3_aa: CSASGGLAGKSHEQYF
v_call: TRBV20-1; d_call: TRBD1; j_call: TRBJ2-7; clone_size: few; cdr3_nt: TGCAGTGCTAGAGTTGGGACAGGGAGCCCCGAGCAGTACTTC; cdr3_aa: CSARVGTGSPEQYF
v_call: TRBV10-3; d_call: NA; j_call: TRBJ2-5; clone_size: once; cdr3_nt: TGTGCCATCAGTGAAACACTCGACAGGCAAGAGACCCAGTACTTC; cdr3_aa: CAISETLDRQETQYF
v_call: TRBV27; d_call: NA; j_call: TRBJ1-2; clone_size: NA; cdr3_nt: TGTGCCAGCAGTTGCGGTGGGAACGTCTACACCTTC; cdr3_aa: CASSCGGNVYTF
v_call: TRBV12-3/TRBV12-4; d_call: NA; j_call: TRBJ1-1; clone_size: few; cdr3_nt: TGTGCCAGCAGTTTATCGCAAGCTTTCTTT; cdr3_aa: CASSLSQAFF
v_call: TRBV27; d_call: NA; j_call: TRBJ2-7; clone_size: NA; cdr3_nt: TGTGACAGCAGTTCCTCCTACGAGGAGCAGTACTTC; cdr3_aa: CDSSSSYEEQYF
v_call: TRBV28; d_call: NA; j_call: TRBJ1-1; clone_size: few; cdr3_nt: TGTGCCAGCAGTAGTACAGGGAATAAAGCTTTCTTT; cdr3_aa: CASSSTGNKAFF
v_call: TRBV28; d_call: NA; j_call: TRBJ2-7; clone_size: NA; cdr3_nt: TGTGCCAGTGGGAATACACAAAGGGGGCAGTACTTC; cdr3_aa: CASGNTQRGQYF
v_call: TRBV7-9; d_call: NA; j_call: TRBJ1-4; clone_size: NA; cdr3_nt: TGTGCCAGCAGCCCTTCTAAGGAAAAACTGTTTTTT; cdr3_aa: CASSPSKEKLFF
v_call: TRBV24-1; d_call: TRBD2; j_call: TRBJ2-1; clone_size: few; cdr3_nt: TGTGCCACCAGTGACCCCCGACTAGCGGGAGGGCGCAGAAGGAGCTCCTACAATGAGCAGTTCTTC; cdr3_aa: CATSDPRLAGGRRRSSYNEQFF
v_call: TRBV5-1; d_call: TRBD2; j_call: TRBJ2-1; clone_size: NA; cdr3_nt: TGCGCCAGCAGCGTAGCGGGCACATACAATGAGCAGTTCTTC; cdr3_aa: CASSVAGTYNEQFF
v_call: TRBV7-2; d_call: TRBD1; j_call: TRBJ2-7; clone_size: NA; cdr3_nt: TGTGCCAGCAGCCCACAGGGACAGGGCCCCTACGAGCAGTACTTC; cdr3_aa: CASSPQGQGPYEQYF
v_call: TRBV4-1; d_call: TRBD1; j_call: TRBJ1-1; clone_size: NA; cdr3_nt: TGCGCCAGCAGCCGTTCCTCAGGGGGGCCGCCGAGTGAAGCTTTCTTT; cdr3_aa: CASSRSSGGPPSEAFF
v_call: TRBV7-2; d_call: NA; j_call: TRBJ1-5; clone_size: many; cdr3_nt: TGTGCCAGCAGCTTAGTTGCAGGAGCTAGCAATCAGCCCCAGCATTTT; cdr3_aa: CASSLVAGASNQPQHF
v_call: TRBV3-1; d_call: NA; j_call: TRBJ2-7; clone_size: NA; cdr3_nt: TGTGCCAGCAGCCAAGGGCTGGGAAGGGGCTCCTACGAGCAGTACTTC; cdr3_aa: CASSQGLGRGSYEQYF
v_call: TRBV11-2; d_call: TRBD2; j_call: TRBJ2-7; clone_size: few; cdr3_nt: TGTGCCAGCAGCTTCGGAGCGGGGGGTACCTACGAGCAGTACTTC; cdr3_aa: CASSFGAGGTYEQYF
v_call: TRBV2; d_call: NA; j_call: TRBJ1-4; clone_size: few; cdr3_nt: TGTGCCAGCAAGATGACAACAGCCCTTGAAAAACTGTTTTTT; cdr3_aa: CASKMTTALEKLFF
v_call: TRBV5-1; d_call: NA; j_call: TRBJ2-7; clone_size: few; cdr3_nt: TGCGCCAGCAGCTTGAATCCAGGGGCCCTTCCCTACGAGCAGTACTTC; cdr3_aa: CASSLNPGALPYEQYF
v_call: TRBV4-1; d_call: TRBD1; j_call: TRBJ1-6; clone_size: few; cdr3_nt: TGCGCCAGCAGCCAAACAGGGGACATCCTCCACTTT; cdr3_aa: CASSQTGDILHF
v_call: TRBV10-3; d_call: NA; j_call: TRBJ2-1; clone_size: few; cdr3_nt: TGTGCCATCAGTGGCCAGGACGACCCTCCGTTCTTC; cdr3_aa: CAISGQDDPPFF
v_call: TRBV6-1; d_call: TRBD2; j_call: TRBJ2-1; clone_size: NA; cdr3_nt: TGTGCCAGCAGAAGAGAAGCGGGAGGGCACTATGAGCAGTTCTTC; cdr3_aa: CASRREAGGHYEQFF
v_call: TRBV20-1; d_call: TRBD1; j_call: TRBJ1-5; clone_size: few; cdr3_nt: TGCAGTGCTCTTAGACAGGGGTATAGCAATCAGCCCCAGCATTTT; cdr3_aa: CSALRQGYSNQPQHF
v_call: TRBV29-1; d_call: NA; j_call: TRBJ2-7; clone_size: NA; cdr3_nt: TGCAGCGTTGGTTGGGGACCTTCCTACGAGCAGTACTTC; cdr3_aa: CSVGWGPSYEQYF
v_call: TRBV19; d_call: NA; j_call: TRBJ1-5; clone_size: few; cdr3_nt: TGTGCCAGTAGTCCCTCGGCGGGGTTCGGGCATTTT; cdr3_aa: CASSPSAGFGHF